The 14 T cell receptor beta chains listed next were all sequenced from one sample in a study of CD8 T cells in Susac syndrome. After extraction with the RNeasy kit, 0.5 to 1 ug of the RNA was reverse transcribed using random hexamers. TCRdb re-called the immunoSEQ multiplex PCR reads through MiXCR, storing one row per CDR3 protein. The sample records about 300,000 distinct CDR3 sequences, around 89% being singletons. Sequencing was performed on CD8+ T cells from PBMCs. These receptors came from a human donor with multiple sclerosis.

This chain uses TRBV9 with TRBJ1-3; D unresolved. CDR3 length: 14 amino acids. Germline-derived CDR1 and CDR2 are SGDLS and YYNGEE. V was pared by 4 bases and J by 0 bases, with 8 bases between. The CDR3 is CASSPDLSGNTIYF. As DNA, the CDR3 is TGTGCCAGCAGCCCAGACCTCTCTGGAAACACCATATATTTT.

The chain uses TRBV20-1 and TRBJ2-7; D may be TRBD2 (6 bases). Trimming cost V 0 bases and J 9 bases, with 15 bases left between them. This CDR3 comprises 13 residues. Germline loops: CDR1 DFQATT, CDR2 SNEGSKA (reference sequence). The CDR3 DNA is TGCAGTGCTAGAGATTCGGTCGCGGGAATGCAGTACTTC. Encoded protein: CSARDSVAGMQYF.

The CDR3 sequence is CASSLRRGTVAGELFF. CDR3 coding DNA: TGCGCCAGCAGCCTTAGGCGGGGAACGGTTGCCGGGGAGCTGTTTTTT. The V and J genes are TRBV4-3 and TRBJ2-2; the D gene is possibly TRBD2 (6 bases). This CDR3 has 16 amino acids. Germline loops: CDR1 LGHNA, CDR2 YSLEER. Trimming cost V 4 bases and J 6 bases, with 18 bases left between them.

The chain links TRBV29-1 to TRBJ2-5, with 8 bases fitting TRBD1. The CDR3 length is 11 residues. The germline CDR1 and CDR2 sequences are SQVTM and ANQGSEA. The ends lost 8 bases at V and 7 bases at J; junction bases unmatched: 6. The CDR3 sequence is CSPVTGATQYF. Written as DNA, the CDR3 is TGCAGCCCAGTGACAGGGGCGACCCAGTACTTC.

The genes are TRBV4-2 and TRBJ2-2, with D unresolved. Germline V lookup: CDR1 LGHNA, CDR2 YNFKEQ. Trimming took 0 bases from V and 5 from J, leaving 10 bases between them. The CDR3 loop spans 15 amino acids. The CDR3 DNA is TGTGCCAGCAGCCAAGAGTCTTGGGATACCGGGGAGCTGTTTTTT. It translates to CASSQESWDTGELFF.

This chain connects TRBV29-1 to TRBJ2-7; 12 bases are shared with TRBD2. The CDR3 is 13 residues long. Germline assignment: CDR1 SQVTM and CDR2 ANQGSEA. Losses at the gene ends were 7 bases for V and 3 bases for J; bases not matched to a gene: 4. The CDR3 protein is CSALTSGSYEQYF. DNA for the CDR3: TGCAGCGCTCTGACTAGCGGGAGCTACGAGCAGTACTTC.

The V and J genes are TRBV6-2 or TRBV6-3 and TRBJ2-1, with 9 positions matching TRBD1. The CDR3 totals 13 residues. Germline values: CDR1 MNHEY, CDR2 SVGEGT. Trimming removed 10 bases from V and 4 bases from J; junction bases left unmatched: 5. This CDR3 reads CAIFGQGYNEQFF. The CDR3 bases are TGTGCCATTTTCGGACAGGGGTACAATGAGCAGTTCTTC.

The chain is built from TRBV20-1 and TRBJ2-1, with 8 bases fitting TRBD2. This CDR3 has 15 amino acids. The trim removed 6 bases at V and 2 bases at J, leaving 9 bases unmatched. Germline CDR1 and CDR2: DFQATT and SNEGSKA (reference sequence). CDR3 bases: TGCAGTGCCCGGTTCACTAGCGGAACCTACAATGAGCAGTTCTTC. Residues: CSARFTSGTYNEQFF.

The chain couples TRBV28 to TRBJ2-7; TRBD1 agrees at 7 bases. Germline trimming cut 6 bases from V and 2 bases from J; bases unmatched to any gene: 7. The CDR3 sequence is 14 residues long. Germline CDR1 MDHEN, CDR2 SYDVKM. In DNA, the CDR3 is TGTGCCAGCAGGGGGAACAGGGGACCCTACGAGCAGTACTTC. Encoded protein: CASRGNRGPYEQYF.

V is TRBV20-1 and J is TRBJ2-7; perhaps TRBD1 as D (6 bases). CDR3 length: 15 residues. With 3 bases removed from V and 2 bases from J, the gap between germline ends came to 17 bases. Germline CDR1 and CDR2: DFQATT and SNEGSKA (reference sequence). DNA of the CDR3: TGCAGTGCTAGGGCCGCCGACAGGCCGACCTACGAGCAGTACTTC. Translated: CSARAADRPTYEQYF.

The V call is TRBV5-6, the J call TRBJ2-7; D is undetermined. Germline loops: CDR1 SGHDT, CDR2 YYEEEE. V was cut by 2 bases and J by 2 bases, with 8 bases left in between. This CDR3 has 13 amino acids. In DNA form, the CDR3 reads TGTGCCAGCAGCTTACAACGGACCTACGAGCAGTACTTC. It specifies CASSLQRTYEQYF.

The genes are TRBV15 and TRBJ2-5; TRBD2 aligns across 7 bases. V was pared by 4 bases and J by 5 bases, with 13 bases of the junction left unmatched. The germline gives CDR1 LNHNV, CDR2 YYDKDF (reference sequence). The CDR3 length is 16 residues. In nucleotides, the CDR3 is TGTGCCACCAGCATACCGGGACTATCAAGTTGGGAGACCCAGTACTTC. It is translated as CATSIPGLSSWETQYF.

V gene TRBV9 combines with J gene TRBJ2-2; 9 nucleotides match TRBD2. V gave up 3 bases and J gave up 5 bases; unmatched junction bases: 17. This CDR3 contains 19 residues. Looked up from germline, CDR1 is SGDLS and CDR2 is YYNGEE. In nucleotides, the CDR3 is TGTGCCAGCAGCGACCGCCCACAGTTAGCGGGGGCTCCGACCGGGGAGCTGTTTTTT. Its translation is CASSDRPQLAGAPTGELFF.

CDR3 sequence reads: CSARVAHLGVEAFF. CDR3 nucleotides: TGCAGTGCTAGAGTCGCCCACCTTGGGGTTGAAGCTTTCTTT. The genes are TRBV20-1 and TRBJ1-1; D call uncertain. The CDR3 covers 14 residues. Germline CDR1 reads DFQATT; CDR2 reads SNEGSKA (reference sequence). Trimming pared 1 base from V and 7 bases from J, leaving 16 bases between.